This passage covers 18 T cell receptor beta chains from one sample sequenced in a study of blood T cell repertoires in COVID-19. Method: immunoSEQ multiplex PCR; TCRdb's copy keeps in-frame clones and lacks some. The data show fewer than 250,000 clones, around 80% seen once. Sequencing used peripheral blood. These receptor sequences come from a woman aged 40 to 49 with acute or convalescent COVID-19.

The chain links TRBV6-5 to TRBJ1-5; 9 positions agree with TRBD1. The V gene's germline CDR1 is MNHEY and CDR2 SVGAGI. V trimming: 7 bases; J trimming: 4 bases; junction bases outside the gene matches: 2. This CDR3 region has 13 residues. Here the CDR3 DNA reads TGTGCCAGCATGGGACAGGGAAATCAGCCCCAGCATTTT. It translates to CASMGQGNQPQHF.

V usage is TRBV11-3 and J usage is TRBJ2-2; 11 bases are a match to TRBD1. This CDR3 spans 17 amino acids. CDR1 SGHNT and CDR2 YENEEA come from the germline V gene. Trimming took 5 bases from V and 6 from J; bases not matched to a gene: 11. CDR3 sequence (DNA): TGTGCCAGCAGCCTGGGCCGGACAGGGGGCATCGCCGGGGAGCTGTTTTTT. Its translation: CASSLGRTGGIAGELFF.

The chain links TRBV24-1 to TRBJ2-3; 8 bases agree with TRBD2. The CDR3 sequence is 14 residues long. V was pared by 3 bases and J by 6 bases, with 4 bases of the junction left unmatched. Germline CDR1 reads KGHDR; CDR2 reads SFDVKD. The CDR3 DNA follows: TGTGCCACCAGTGATCCCGGGGGGGGCGATACGCAGTATTTT. This gives the protein CATSDPGGGDTQYF.

The rearrangement links TRBV6-5 to TRBJ1-6; D gene uncertain. The V end lost 4 bases, the J end lost 5 bases, and 12 bases lay between the germline ends. The CDR3 loop spans 15 amino acids. Germline CDR1 MNHEY, CDR2 SVGAGI. This CDR3 reads CASSLGNRNNSPLHF. In nucleotides, the CDR3 is TGTGCCAGCAGTTTGGGTAACAGAAATAATTCACCCCTCCACTTT.

The CDR3 protein is CASSQRTNTGELFF. In nucleotides, the CDR3 is TGTGCCAGCAGCCAACGTACGAACACCGGGGAGCTGTTTTTT. The rearrangement links TRBV14 to TRBJ2-2, with D unclear. Trimming removed 2 bases from V and 0 bases from J, with 4 bases in between. The germline V gene has CDR1 SGHDN and CDR2 FVKESK. This CDR3 has 14 amino acids.

In nucleotides, the CDR3 is TGTGCCAGCAGTCTCCCGGACAGGGTGGGTGGCTACACCTTC. Its protein product is CASSLPDRVGGYTF. The V and J genes are TRBV6-5 and TRBJ1-2; 8 bases align to TRBD1. Germline V CDR1 and CDR2: MNHEY, SVGAGI. J lost 7 bases, V lost 5 bases, and 9 bases had no gene match. This CDR3 is 14 amino acids long.

The V gene is TRBV4-3, the J gene TRBJ2-5, with TRBD2 matching 15 bases. V lost 1 base to trimming and J lost 8 bases; unmatched junction nucleotides: 5. This CDR3 is 16 amino acids long. Germline-derived CDR1 and CDR2 are LGHNA and YSLEER. CDR3 loop: CASSQGTSGRAETQYF. CDR3 bases: TGCGCCAGCAGCCAAGGGACTAGCGGGAGGGCTGAAACCCAGTACTTC.

This rearrangement joins TRBV18 to TRBJ1-1, with TRBD1 as a possible D gene (5 bases). Germline assignment: CDR1 KGHSH and CDR2 LQKENI. Trimming stripped 4 bases from V and 2 bases from J, with 14 bases between. CDR3 length: 15 amino acids. CDR3 nucleotides: TGTGCCAGCTCACGCGACAGTATACGAAACACTGAAGCTTTCTTT. Translation gives CASSRDSIRNTEAFF.

The chain has TRBV11-2 and TRBJ1-4; D is unresolved. Per germline, CDR1 SGHAT and CDR2 FQNNGV. The CDR3 is made up of 17 amino acids. V lost 4 bases, J lost 7 bases, and 22 bases lay in between. The CDR3 DNA follows: TGTGCCAGCAGCTCCAGGTCTCTATCTCAAGTTGGTGAAAAACTGTTTTTT. As protein: CASSSRSLSQVGEKLFF.

The gene calls are TRBV21-1 and TRBJ1-5; TRBD1, the D gene given by the table, was not confirmed from the DNA. TRBV21-1 is classified as a pseudogene. CDR3 length: 16 residues. Written as DNA, the CDR3 is TGTGCCAGCAGCAAATATGTCGCAGGCGCCATTCAGCCCCAGCATTTT. It codes for CASSKYVAGAIQPQHF.

J is TRBJ2-5 and V is TRBV11-2; 10 nucleotides match TRBD2. Germline CDR1 reads SGHAT; CDR2 reads FQNNGV. The V segment lost 1 base and the J segment 1 base; nucleotides outside the gene matches: 3. The CDR3 has 16 residues. CDR3 DNA sequence: TGTGCCAGCAGCTTAGTTACTAGCGGGACCCAAGAGACCCAGTACTTC. As protein: CASSLVTSGTQETQYF.

This chain uses TRBV3-1 (or the pseudogene TRBV3-2) with TRBJ2-7, with D unclear. The V end was cut by 1 base, the J end by 7 bases, with 11 bases between. Germline V gives CDR1 LGHDT, CDR2 YNNKEL (reference sequence). CDR3 length: 13 amino acids. The CDR3 nucleotides are TGTGCCAGCAGCCAAGCAGCAGGTCGAGAGCAGTACTTC. Protein product: CASSQAAGREQYF.

The chain is built from TRBV12-3 or TRBV12-4 and TRBJ1-2; D gene uncertain. There are 13 residues in the CDR3. With 8 bases removed from V and 9 bases from J, the gap between germline ends came to 19 bases. The CDR3 DNA follows: TGTGCCAGCCAAAAGCACGGGGATCCGAGCTACACCTTC. Its translation: CASQKHGDPSYTF.

The genes are TRBV7-6 and TRBJ2-3, with 11 bases matching TRBD1. From germline, CDR1 is SGHVS and CDR2 FNYEAQ. Trimming at V came to 5 bases and at J to 5 bases, leaving 9 bases not matched to a gene. This CDR3 contains 16 residues. The CDR3 protein is CASSDQPGQGVDTQYF. CDR3 sequence (DNA): TGTGCCAGCAGCGACCAACCGGGACAGGGGGTAGATACGCAGTATTTT.

This chain links TRBV19 with TRBJ1-4; 8 nucleotides match TRBD1. Germline V lookup: CDR1 LNHDA, CDR2 SQIVND (reference sequence). The CDR3 consists of 14 residues. V shed 9 bases and J 8 bases; nucleotides not matched to a gene: 11. The CDR3 nucleotides are TGTGCCAGCCAAAACCAGGGGGCTTGGGAAAAACTGTTTTTT. Translated: CASQNQGAWEKLFF.

The V and J genes are TRBV19 and TRBJ1-2, with D possibly matching TRBD1 (6 bases). CDR1 LNHDA and CDR2 SQIVND come from the germline V gene (reference sequence). The CDR3 consists of 14 residues. V lost 6 bases to trimming and J lost 0 bases, with 11 bases between them. The CDR3 protein is CASRGTQTNYGYTF. CDR3 DNA: TGTGCCAGTAGGGGGACACAGACTAACTATGGCTACACCTTC.

The chain links TRBV30 to TRBJ1-2; D is unclear. This CDR3 has 15 residues. Germline V gene data show CDR1 as GTSNPN and CDR2 as SVGIG (reference sequence). With 0 bases removed from V and 0 bases from J, the gap between germline ends came to 11 bases. The CDR3 reads CAWSVLGRSNYGYTF. DNA of the CDR3: TGTGCCTGGAGTGTACTGGGGAGATCTAACTATGGCTACACCTTC.

The chain uses TRBV2 and TRBJ2-1; weak D call: TRBD2 (6 bases). The CDR3 length is 13 residues. From germline, CDR1 is SNHLY and CDR2 FYNNEI. V lost 8 bases to trimming and J lost 6 bases, with 14 bases between them. The CDR3: CASPRLVGNEQFF. In DNA, the CDR3 is TGTGCCAGCCCGAGACTAGTAGGCAATGAGCAGTTCTTC.